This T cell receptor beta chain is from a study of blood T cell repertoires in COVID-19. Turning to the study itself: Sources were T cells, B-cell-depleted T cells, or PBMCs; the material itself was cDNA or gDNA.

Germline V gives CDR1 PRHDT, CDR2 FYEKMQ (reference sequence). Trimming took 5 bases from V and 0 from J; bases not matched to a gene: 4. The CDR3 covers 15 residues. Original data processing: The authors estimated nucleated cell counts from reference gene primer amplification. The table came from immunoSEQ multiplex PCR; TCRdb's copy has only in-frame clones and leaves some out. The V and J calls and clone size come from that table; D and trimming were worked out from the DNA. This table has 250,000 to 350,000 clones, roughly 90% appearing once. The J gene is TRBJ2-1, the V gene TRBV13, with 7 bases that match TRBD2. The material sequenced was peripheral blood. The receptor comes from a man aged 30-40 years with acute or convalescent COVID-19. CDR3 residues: CASSMGGSSYNEQFF. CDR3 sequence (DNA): TGTGCCAGCAGCATGGGGGGGAGCTCCTACAATGAGCAGTTCTTC. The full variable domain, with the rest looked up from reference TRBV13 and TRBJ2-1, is AAGVIQSPRHLIKEKRETATLKCYPIPRHDTVYWYQQGPGQDPQFLISFYEKMQSDKGSIPDRFSAQQFSDYHSELNMSSLELGDSALYFCASSMGGSSYNEQFFGPGTRLTVL.